Each of the 32 T cell receptor beta chains below was sequenced from the same sample in a study of shared T cell receptors in the human thymus. TCRdb's table, derived via immunoSEQ multiplex PCR, lists solely in-frame clones and lacks some. The sample lists about 540,000 clones; 75% to 85% were seen once. This sample also appeared in a second study, on human thymus T cells.

The sequenced material came from thymocytes. These receptors came from a boy under two years old with a congenital heart defect.

CDR3 sequence (DNA): TGTGCCAGCAGTTTACCCCCCCTAGCGGGAGGTGGAGAGACCCAGTACTTC. Protein sequence: CASSLPPLAGGGETQYF. This rearrangement joins TRBV28 to TRBJ2-5; 11 bases match TRBD2. The CDR3 loop spans 17 amino acids. The J segment lost 4 bases and the V segment lost 2 bases, leaving 9 bases of the junction unmatched. Germline CDR1 is MDHEN and CDR2 is SYDVKM.

The CDR3 loop is CASSGEGSTLTDTQYF. CDR3 DNA: TGCGCCAGCAGTGGTGAGGGATCAACCCTCACAGATACGCAGTATTTT. The chain recombines TRBV5-1 with TRBJ2-3, with D tentatively TRBD2 (5 bases). CDR3 length equals 16 residues. V was trimmed by 5 bases and J by 2 bases, leaving 18 bases between them. The V gene's germline CDR1 is SGHRS and CDR2 YFSETQ.

V usage is TRBV7-2 and J usage is TRBJ2-7; D might be TRBD1 (6 bases). Germline assignment: CDR1 SGHTA and CDR2 FQGNSA. V lost 7 bases to trimming and J lost 5 bases, with 12 bases between them. This CDR3 contains 12 residues. Written as DNA, the CDR3 is TGTGCCAGCACTACAGGGTCAAACGAGCAGTACTTC. The encoded protein is CASTTGSNEQYF. Together with reference TRBV7-2 and TRBJ2-7, the CDR3 gives the full variable domain: GAGVSQSPSNKVTEKGKDVELRCDPISGHTALYWYRQSLGQGLEFLIYFQGNSAPDKSGLPSDRFSAERTGGSVSTLTIQRTQQEDSAVYLCASTTGSNEQYFGPGTRLTVT.

V and J are TRBV6-1 and TRBJ1-1; 9 nucleotides line up with TRBD1. With 6 bases clipped from V and 5 bases from J, the junction kept 1 base outside the gene matches. Germline CDR1 MNHNS, CDR2 SASEGT. This CDR3 is built from 12 residues. The CDR3 protein is CASRTGGTEAFF. DNA of the CDR3: TGTGCCAGCAGGACAGGGGGAACTGAAGCTTTCTTT.

The CDR3 region is CASSPLGRVASGRPSYQETQYF. As DNA, the CDR3 is TGCGCCAGCAGCCCCTTGGGCAGGGTGGCTAGCGGGAGGCCGTCGTACCAAGAGACCCAGTACTTC. The rearrangement joins TRBV4-1 to TRBJ2-5, with TRBD2 identical over 11 bases. J lost 0 bases, V lost 4 bases, and 22 bases had no gene match. CDR3 size: 22 residues. Germline CDR1 MGHRA, CDR2 YSYEKL.

The V call is TRBV11-3, the J call TRBJ2-7, with 13 nucleotides matching TRBD2. V lost 5 bases, J lost 0 bases, and 4 bases stayed unmatched. Per germline, CDR1 SGHNT and CDR2 YENEEA. The CDR3 runs to 16 residues. The CDR3 protein is CASSQGLAGDSYEQYF. In DNA, the CDR3 is TGTGCCAGCAGCCAAGGACTAGCGGGAGACTCCTACGAGCAGTACTTC.

The sample holds one count of this clone. The chain combines TRBV28 with TRBJ2-5; D remains ambiguous. V lost 6 bases to trimming and J lost 5 bases, with 10 bases between them. The CDR3 has 12 amino acids. Germline V gene data show CDR1 as MDHEN and CDR2 as SYDVKM. The CDR3 loop reads CASRSTGETQYF. CDR3 DNA: TGTGCCAGCAGGAGTACCGGGGAGACCCAGTACTTC.

This clone was seen a handful of times. J is TRBJ2-7 and V is TRBV5-4; maybe TRBD2 (5 bases). This CDR3 region has 15 residues. The germline V gene has CDR1 SGHNT and CDR2 YYREEE (reference sequence). V lost 4 bases, J lost 6 bases, and 20 bases lay in between. CDR3 region: CASSPRPEAFSEQYF. The CDR3 DNA reads as TGTGCCAGCAGCCCCCGCCCGGAGGCTTTCTCCGAGCAGTACTTC.

The chain combines TRBV4-2 with TRBJ1-1; D ambiguous. The V end was cut by 4 bases, the J end by 5 bases, with 11 bases between. The CDR3 spans 13 residues. Looked up from germline, CDR1 is LGHNA and CDR2 is YNFKEQ. Written as DNA, the CDR3 is TGTGCCAGCAGCCCCCGGACTTTGACTGAAGCTTTCTTT. As protein: CASSPRTLTEAFF.

The chain carries TRBV14 and TRBJ1-2, with D tentatively TRBD1 (5 bases). CDR3 size: 15 residues. Trimming pared 7 bases from V and 3 bases from J, leaving 18 bases between. CDR1 is SGHDN and CDR2 is FVKESK in the germline V gene. CDR3 amino acids: CASTPGQADDYGYTF. DNA for the CDR3: TGTGCCAGCACCCCAGGGCAGGCCGACGACTATGGCTACACCTTC.

This sequence joins TRBV6-5 and TRBJ1-2; perhaps TRBD1 as D (5 bases). The ends were cut back, 5 bases at V and 4 bases at J, with 17 bases in the middle. Per germline, CDR1 MNHEY and CDR2 SVGAGI. The CDR3 has 15 amino acids. This CDR3 is CASSKRGTIFYGYTF. DNA of the CDR3: TGTGCCAGCAGTAAACGAGGGACTATTTTCTATGGCTACACCTTC.

The rearrangement joins TRBV25-1 to TRBJ2-6, with a weak D call TRBD2 (6 bases). The CDR3 is 15 residues long. V gave up 2 bases and J gave up 4 bases, with 9 bases separating them. The V gene's germline CDR1 is MGHDK and CDR2 SYGVNS. CDR3 residues: CASSEAGFGANVLTF. Here the CDR3 DNA reads TGTGCCAGCAGTGAAGCGGGGTTCGGGGCCAACGTCCTGACTTTC.

The V and J genes are TRBV5-6 and TRBJ2-7; 9 nucleotides line up with TRBD1. Germline CDR1 SGHDT, CDR2 YYEEEE. CDR3 size: 14 residues. V lost 4 bases to trimming and J lost 2 bases; unmatched junction nucleotides: 4. CDR3 nucleotide sequence: TGTGCCAGCAGCAAGGACAGGGGCGCCTACGAGCAGTACTTC. Translation gives CASSKDRGAYEQYF.

J is TRBJ1-5 and V is TRBV2, with D possibly being TRBD1 (5 bases). Germline V gene sequence: CDR1 SNHLY, CDR2 FYNNEI. Trimming pared 8 bases from V and 1 base from J, leaving 12 bases between. The CDR3 is 14 residues long. CDR3 residues: CASQFGGSNQPQHF. In DNA form, the CDR3 reads TGTGCCAGCCAGTTCGGGGGAAGCAATCAGCCCCAGCATTTT.

This chain joins TRBV7-2 and TRBJ1-2; 7 nucleotides align to TRBD1. This CDR3 is built from 15 residues. The V segment lost 7 bases and the J segment 4 bases; nucleotides outside the gene matches: 12. The germline V gene encodes CDR1 SGHTA and CDR2 FQGNSA. CDR3 DNA: TGTGCCAGCACCCCTCAAGGTTGGGACAGCTATGGCTACACCTTC. This codes for CASTPQGWDSYGYTF.

V usage is TRBV29-1 and J usage is TRBJ1-2; the match to TRBD1 covers 10 bases. The ends lost 1 base at V and 3 bases at J; junction bases unmatched: 5. CDR1 and CDR2 from the germline V gene are SQVTM and ANQGSEA. This CDR3 has 15 amino acids. The CDR3, as DNA: TGCAGCGTTGAAGGGACAGGGGGTTTGCACTATGGCTACACCTTC. Amino acids: CSVEGTGGLHYGYTF.

This chain's CDR3 is CASRQGANYGYTF. The CDR3 DNA is TGCGCCAGCAGACAGGGGGCTAACTATGGCTACACCTTC. The V call is TRBV5-1, the J call TRBJ1-2, with 8 bases matching TRBD1. This CDR3 is built from 13 residues. V shed 5 bases and J 0 bases; nucleotides not matched to a gene: 0. The germline CDR1 and CDR2 sequences are SGHRS and YFSETQ.

This CDR3 is CASTSTGGNTIYF. The CDR3 DNA follows: TGTGCCAGCACGTCGACAGGGGGAAACACCATATATTTT. The chain employs TRBV6-5 and TRBJ1-3; 7 bases fit TRBD1. The CDR3 sequence is 13 residues long. From germline, CDR1 is MNHEY and CDR2 SVGAGI. V dropped 7 bases and J dropped 4; count of bases not matched to a gene: 4.

This clone was counted once. This chain joins TRBV28 and TRBJ2-5; TRBD1 might be the D (5 bases). The germline V gene encodes CDR1 MDHEN and CDR2 SYDVKM. V was cut by 7 bases and J by 4 bases, with 19 bases left in between. This CDR3 region has 15 residues. The CDR3 DNA reads as TGTGCCAGCAACGCGCCCCCGGCCAGGGCAGAGACCCAGTACTTC. Protein product: CASNAPPARAETQYF.

The rearrangement links TRBV6-1 to TRBJ2-5, with a possible D match to TRBD1 (5 bases). This CDR3 comprises 16 residues. From germline, CDR1 is MNHNS and CDR2 SASEGT. V lost 1 base and J lost 4, with 16 bases in between. The CDR3 is CASSEGKGPVGETQYF. The CDR3 DNA reads TGTGCCAGCAGTGAAGGGAAGGGGCCTGTGGGAGAGACCCAGTACTTC.

The DNA for the CDR3 is TGCGCCAGCAGCCAAGAAGCTCTAGCGGGTGCCTACGAGCAGTACTTC. Protein sequence: CASSQEALAGAYEQYF. The chain joins TRBV4-3 to TRBJ2-7; 8 bases match TRBD2. There are 16 residues in the CDR3. The V gene end was trimmed by 0 bases and the J gene end by 2 bases; junction bases not matched to a gene: 6. Germline V gene sequence: CDR1 LGHNA, CDR2 YSLEER.

The rearrangement uses TRBV25-1 and TRBJ1-2, with D tentatively TRBD1 (6 bases). The CDR3 sequence is 14 residues long. From germline, CDR1 is MGHDK and CDR2 SYGVNS. Trimming took off 1 base at V and 4 bases at J, with 10 bases between the two ends. Written as DNA, the CDR3 is TGTGCCAGCAGTGAATCGAAACAGGGCTATGGCTACACCTTC. Translated, it gives CASSESKQGYGYTF.

The rearrangement joins TRBV6-5 to TRBJ1-1, with 7 bases lining up with TRBD1. This CDR3 has 14 amino acids. Germline V gene sequence: CDR1 MNHEY, CDR2 SVGAGI. The V gene end was trimmed by 5 bases and the J gene end by 0 bases; junction bases not matched to a gene: 3. The CDR3 protein is CASSRGQLNTEAFF. CDR3 DNA: TGTGCCAGCAGTCGGGGACAGTTGAACACTGAAGCTTTCTTT.

In its sample, this clone was seen once. V and J are TRBV4-2 and TRBJ2-7; 12 bases match TRBD2. Germline assignment: CDR1 LGHNA and CDR2 YNFKEQ. The V and J ends lost 4 bases and 7 bases, in that order; junction bases with no gene match: 11. CDR3 length equals 16 residues. The CDR3 reads CASSRSSGRVKGEQYF. CDR3 nucleotides: TGTGCCAGCAGCCGTTCTAGCGGGAGGGTAAAAGGGGAGCAGTACTTC.

The CDR3 bases are TGTGCCAGCAGGTCCCTGGGACAGAACACTGAAGCTTTCTTT. Protein: CASRSLGQNTEAFF. The genes are TRBV28 and TRBJ1-1; D perhaps matches TRBD1 (6 bases). The germline V and J ends were trimmed by 6 bases and 1 base, with 12 bases remaining between them. The CDR3 totals 14 residues. Germline V gene sequence: CDR1 MDHEN, CDR2 SYDVKM.

The CDR3 sequence is CAWSAGTSGSYEQYF. Here the CDR3 DNA reads TGTGCCTGGAGTGCCGGGACTAGCGGATCCTACGAGCAGTACTTC. The J gene is TRBJ2-7, the V gene TRBV30; 11 nucleotides align to TRBD2. The CDR3 is made up of 15 amino acids. CDR1 and CDR2 from the germline V gene are GTSNPN and SVGIG (reference sequence). With 1 base clipped from V and 1 base from J, the junction kept 3 bases outside the gene matches.

The rearrangement joins TRBV28 to TRBJ2-7; D unclear. Germline CDR1 is MDHEN and CDR2 is SYDVKM. This CDR3 spans 14 amino acids. V lost 3 bases to trimming and J lost 0 bases, with 9 bases between them. The CDR3 bases are TGTGCCAGCAGTTTCGTCAGGTCCTCCTACGAGCAGTACTTC. Translating gives CASSFVRSSYEQYF. The full variable domain, rest sourced from reference TRBV28 and TRBJ2-7, is DVKVTQSSRYLVKRTGEKVFLECVQDMDHENMFWYRQDPGLGLRLIYFSYDVKMKEKGDIPEGYSVSREKKERFSLILESASTNQTSMYLCASSFVRSSYEQYFGPGTRLTVT.

A single count supports this clone. The rearrangement links TRBV27 to TRBJ2-2; D not resolved. Deletions cut 2 bases from V and 6 bases from J, with 4 bases between. CDR3 length: 12 amino acids. The germline V gene encodes CDR1 MNHEY and CDR2 SMNVEV (reference sequence). The CDR3 nucleotides are TGTGCCAGCAGTTTACCGGCCGGGGAGCTGTTTTTT. Residues: CASSLPAGELFF.

The chain is built from TRBV6-5 and TRBJ2-2, with D perhaps matching TRBD2 (6 bases). Germline V CDR1 and CDR2: MNHEY, SVGAGI. This CDR3 spans 13 amino acids. V was shortened by 6 bases and J by 4 bases, with 9 bases between the two germline ends. Here the CDR3 DNA reads TGTGCCAGCAGCCTAGCGACCACCGGGGAGCTGTTTTTT. Its protein is CASSLATTGELFF.

The sample holds a few counts of this clone. The chain couples TRBV5-4 to TRBJ2-1, with D perhaps TRBD2 (7 bases). Trimming left V 1 base short and J 5 bases short, with 13 bases between. CDR1 is SGHNT and CDR2 is YYREEE in the germline V gene (reference sequence). This CDR3 comprises 15 residues. This chain's CDR3 is CASSLSGEGNNEQFF. The CDR3 DNA is TGTGCCAGCAGCTTGTCAGGGGAGGGCAACAATGAGCAGTTCTTC.

This chain uses TRBV11-1 with TRBJ2-2, with 8 bases that match TRBD1. There are 16 residues in the CDR3. V was pared by 2 bases and J by 6 bases, with 8 bases of the junction left unmatched. From germline, CDR1 is SGHAT and CDR2 FQDESV (reference sequence). The CDR3 loop is CASSLFAGGASGELFF. The CDR3 DNA reads as TGTGCCAGCAGCTTATTCGCAGGGGGCGCATCCGGGGAGCTGTTTTTT. The full variable domain, completed using reference TRBV11-1 and TRBJ2-2, is EAEVAQSPRYKITEKSQAVAFWCDPISGHATLYWYRQILGQGPELLVQFQDESVVDDSQLPKDRFSAERLKGVDSTLKIQPAELGDSAMYLCASSLFAGGASGELFFGEGSRLTVL.

The chain employs TRBV29-1 and TRBJ2-1; 9 positions agree with TRBD1. Germline V gene data show CDR1 as SQVTM and CDR2 as ANQGSEA. The CDR3 has 13 amino acids. The V gene end was trimmed by 3 bases and the J gene end by 4 bases; junction bases not matched to a gene: 1. The CDR3 nucleotides read TGCAGCGTTGAGGGACAGGGTTACAATGAGCAGTTCTTC. Protein sequence: CSVEGQGYNEQFF.